This T cell receptor (beta chain) was recovered during a study of regulatory T cells in long-lasting Graves disease. This CDR3 is 14 amino acids long. Trimming pared 4 bases from V and 8 bases from J, leaving 17 bases between. CDR1 and CDR2 from the germline V gene are DFQATT and SNEGSKA (reference sequence). Investigators prepared the TCR beta libraries by applying iRepertoire HTBI primers and Arm-PCR of CDR3 regions. Study processing details: Identification yielded about 66 TRBV and some 15 TRBJ segments across samples. TCRdb processed the multiplex PCR reads anew with MiXCR; each CDR3 protein has one entry. What appears here as the V and J calls and clone size reflects TCRdb's work, not the paper's. The sample includes roughly 350,000 distinct CDR3 sequences, approximately 15% of them seen just once. Time point defined: newly diagnosed GD, antithyroid drugs for less than 3 months. There was RNA extracted from PBMCs, and the TCR library was made from it.

The same data also contributed to another study, on T cells in Graves' hyperthyroidism and ophthalmopathy. From that study: The model foresaw ophthalmopathy a median around 6.4 months prior to onset.

Sequenced material: peripheral blood mononuclear cells (PBMCs), taken at new diagnosis, from a patient treated with antithyroid drugs. The TCR was taken from a middle-aged man with Graves disease. J is TRBJ1-4 and V is TRBV20-1; TRBD1 might be the D (5 bases). CDR3 region: CSAMSRSGGEKLFF. CDR3 in DNA: TGCAGTGCTATGTCCAGGAGTGGGGGAGAAAAACTGTTTTTT.